The 24 T cell receptor beta chains presented below share a single source sample, sequenced in a study of radiotherapy plus CTLA-4 blockade in lung cancer (dated by TCRdb to the late 2010s). Libraries came from the immunoSEQ multiplex PCR assay. Sourced from immuneACCESS, this table was stored by TCRdb with only in-frame sequences that have V and J called. A share of the clones is absent; for the studies checked, an unresolved V gene accounts for under half, and the remainder has no known explanation. This sample is represented by under 95,000 clones; about 78% of them were singletons. The ten largest clones add up to under 25% of the sample. The sample was peripheral blood, taken from a patient treated with radiotherapy plus ipilimumab. These receptors all stem from a human donor with non-small cell lung cancer whose response to radiotherapy plus ipilimumab could not be evaluated. Some clones in this sample may be carry-over from other donors' samples.

This clone was seen a few times. J is TRBJ1-2 and V is TRBV28; 9 positions match TRBD1. Germline-derived CDR1 and CDR2 are MDHEN and SYDVKM. CDR3 length: 18 residues. The V segment lost 2 bases and the J segment 1 base; nucleotides outside the gene matches: 11. The CDR3 spells CASSLPFTGGAGNYGYTF. As DNA, the CDR3 is TGTGCCAGCAGTTTACCCTTCACAGGGGGCGCCGGTAACTATGGCTACACCTTC.

The chain couples TRBV15 to TRBJ2-7, with TRBD2 identical over 7 bases. This CDR3 has 14 residues. Trimming took 1 base from V and 2 from J; bases not matched to a gene: 2. CDR1 is LNHNV, CDR2 YYDKDF, per germline (reference sequence). CDR3 sequence: CATSRVRGAYEQYF. The CDR3 DNA reads TGTGCCACCAGCAGAGTACGGGGGGCCTACGAGCAGTACTTC.

CDR3 bases: TGTGCCAGCAGCACCGACAGGCGCGGCGAACTGTTTTTT. Its protein is CASSTDRRGELFF. The chain carries TRBV5-6 and TRBJ1-4, with a weak D call TRBD1 (6 bases). Germline CDR1 reads SGHDT; CDR2 reads YYEEEE. This CDR3 spans 13 amino acids. V was clipped by 4 bases and J by 12 bases, with 16 bases between them.

This clone was recorded a few times. The gene calls are TRBV9 and TRBJ2-3, with TRBD2 matching over 8 bases. Unmatched junction bases numbered 4, after V lost 3 bases and J lost 4 bases. The CDR3 totals 14 residues. In germline, CDR1 is SGDLS, CDR2 YYNGEE. The CDR3 bases are TGTGCCAGCAGCGCCGGGGGGGGCCCAGATACGCAGTATTTT. Its translation: CASSAGGGPDTQYF.

The V and J genes are TRBV30 and TRBJ1-1, with 10 nucleotides matching TRBD1. CDR1 and CDR2 from the germline V gene are GTSNPN and SVGIG (reference sequence). The CDR3 is 15 residues long. After removal of 0 bases from V and 8 bases from J, the junction contained 9 bases not matched to a gene. As DNA, the CDR3 is TGTGCCTGGAGTGTACAGACAGGGGGCCGTCAGGAAGCTTTCTTT. Encoded protein: CAWSVQTGGRQEAFF. Full variable domain (missing parts from reference TRBV30 and TRBJ1-1): SQTIHQWPATLVQPVGSPLSLECTVEGTSNPNLYWYRQAAGRGLQLLFYSVGIGQISSEVPQNLSASRPQDRQFILSSKKLLLSDSGFYLCAWSVQTGGRQEAFFGQGTRLTVV.

The chain uses TRBV28 and TRBJ2-7; 7 bases match TRBD1. V shed 7 bases and J 4 bases; nucleotides not matched to a gene: 4. The CDR3 runs 12 residues. CDR1 MDHEN and CDR2 SYDVKM come from the germline V gene. CDR3 residues: CASNHRGYEQYF. The DNA of the CDR3 is TGTGCCAGCAACCACAGGGGTTACGAGCAGTACTTC.

The rearrangement links TRBV28 to TRBJ2-2; D call uncertain. The germline CDR1 and CDR2 sequences are MDHEN and SYDVKM. With 3 bases removed from V and 8 bases from J, the gap between germline ends came to 7 bases. The CDR3 is made up of 12 amino acids. The CDR3 nucleotides are TGTGCCAGCAGTTTCTATCCGGGGGAGCTGTTTTTT. Protein product: CASSFYPGELFF.

This chain uses TRBV5-1 with TRBJ2-3, with 8 bases fitting TRBD2. Germline V CDR1 and CDR2: SGHRS, YFSETQ. The J segment lost 3 bases and the V segment lost 5 bases, leaving 17 bases of the junction unmatched. CDR3 length: 18 amino acids. CDR3 sequence reads: CASRNQGPGLGLTDTQYF. CDR3 bases: TGCGCCAGCAGGAACCAAGGTCCGGGACTAGGTCTTACAGATACGCAGTATTTT.

This sequence joins TRBV6-1 and TRBJ2-5; the match to TRBD1 covers 10 bases. J gave up 4 bases and V 7 bases, and 6 bases lay outside the gene matches. Per germline, CDR1 MNHNS and CDR2 SASEGT. The CDR3 totals 14 residues. CDR3 coding DNA: TGTGCCAGCACCAGGACAGGGGGAGCAGAGACCCAGTACTTC. It translates to CASTRTGGAETQYF.

V and J are TRBV9 and TRBJ2-1, with 9 bases lining up with TRBD2. The germline gives CDR1 SGDLS, CDR2 YYNGEE. The CDR3 length is 15 residues. V shed 4 bases and J 4 bases; nucleotides not matched to a gene: 6. CDR3 residues: CASSSGLAEYNEQFF. Here the CDR3 DNA reads TGTGCCAGCAGCTCGGGACTAGCCGAATACAATGAGCAGTTCTTC.

The chain links TRBV28 to TRBJ2-7, with 13 bases identical to TRBD2. From germline, CDR1 is MDHEN and CDR2 SYDVKM. The CDR3 totals 16 residues. V gave up 4 bases and J gave up 2 bases; unmatched junction bases: 5. CDR3 bases: TGTGCCAGCAGTTCGCGGACTAGCGGGGGTGCCTACGAGCAGTACTTC. It translates to CASSSRTSGGAYEQYF.

J is TRBJ2-5 and V is TRBV7-2; TRBD1 is a possible D gene (5 bases). CDR3 length: 13 amino acids. Germline V CDR1 and CDR2: SGHTA, FQGNSA. V lost 10 bases, J lost 3 bases, and 15 bases lay in between. CDR3 sequence (DNA): TGTGCCATCATCCGACAGCCAGAAGAGACCCAGTACTTC. The encoded protein is CAIIRQPEETQYF.

V usage is TRBV5-1 and J usage is TRBJ1-6; the D is unclear. This CDR3 has 14 amino acids. CDR1 SGHRS and CDR2 YFSETQ come from the germline V gene. Deletions cut 1 base from V and 8 bases from J, with 10 bases between. CDR3 loop: CASSLTGGDSPLHF. Here the CDR3 DNA reads TGCGCCAGCAGCTTGACGGGAGGTGATTCACCCCTCCACTTT.

The V call is TRBV6-5, the J call TRBJ1-3; unclear D gene. The CDR3 totals 13 residues. V shed 7 bases and J shed 3 bases, with 10 bases lying between them. The germline CDR1 and CDR2 sequences are MNHEY and SVGAGI. The CDR3 coding sequence is TGTGCCAGCACTTCGGGGTTTGGAAACACCATATATTTT. It specifies CASTSGFGNTIYF.

The rearrangement links TRBV6-1 to TRBJ2-7; D perhaps matches TRBD2 (5 bases). V lost 10 bases and J lost 5, with 24 bases in between. The CDR3 runs to 15 residues. CDR1 and CDR2 (germline): MNHNS, SASEGT. CDR3 sequence reads: CAIFLGDSTWDEQYF. CDR3 bases: TGTGCCATTTTCCTCGGGGATTCGACTTGGGACGAGCAGTACTTC.

The CDR3 spells CASSESQGTDSPLHF. The CDR3 DNA follows: TGTGCCAGCAGTGAATCCCAGGGAACTGATTCACCCCTCCACTTT. The chain couples TRBV2 to TRBJ1-6; a possible D gene is TRBD1 (5 bases). The CDR3 runs to 15 residues. V lost 2 bases, J lost 8 bases, and 13 bases lay in between. Germline V gives CDR1 SNHLY, CDR2 FYNNEI.

V is TRBV5-5 and J is TRBJ1-2; TRBD1 is a possible D gene (6 bases). Per the germline V gene, CDR1 is SGHKS and CDR2 is YYEKEE (reference sequence). V gave up 0 bases and J gave up 6 bases, with 18 bases separating them. The CDR3 extends over 16 amino acids. CDR3 residues: CASSLESGGFIHGYTF. CDR3 in DNA: TGTGCCAGCAGCTTGGAGTCGGGGGGCTTTATCCATGGCTACACCTTC.

The sample holds one count of this clone. The rearrangement joins TRBV5-4 to TRBJ2-5, with D perhaps matching TRBD2 (5 bases). Germline values: CDR1 SGHNT, CDR2 YYREEE (reference sequence). The CDR3 consists of 17 residues. Trimming pared 4 bases from V and 1 base from J, leaving 20 bases between. Here the CDR3 DNA reads TGTGCCAGCAGCCTAGGAGGTGCAGGTCCCGTCCAAGAGACCCAGTACTTC. This codes for CASSLGGAGPVQETQYF. Full variable domain (rest looked up from reference TRBV5-4 and TRBJ2-5): ETGVTQSPTHLIKTRGQQVTLRCSSQSGHNTVSWYQQALGQGPQFIFQYYREEENGRGNFPPRFSGLQFPNYSSELNVNALELDDSALYLCASSLGGAGPVQETQYFGPGTRLLVL.

The chain links TRBV11-2 to TRBJ2-7; 7 nucleotides agree with TRBD1. V lost 5 bases to trimming and J lost 2 bases; unmatched junction nucleotides: 9. This CDR3 has 15 amino acids. Germline V gene lookup returns CDR1 SGHAT and CDR2 FQNNGV. The CDR3 region has the DNA TGTGCCAGCAGCCGATTTGTGACAGGGACCTACGAGCAGTACTTC. Its protein is CASSRFVTGTYEQYF.

This chain links TRBV7-8 with TRBJ2-1; 8 positions agree with TRBD2. The CDR3 is 14 residues long. V lost 4 bases to trimming and J lost 9 bases; unmatched junction nucleotides: 8. The germline CDR1 and CDR2 sequences are SGHVS and FQNEAQ. CDR3 in DNA: TGTGCCAGCAGCTCCGACCGACTAGCGAGTGAGCAGTTCTTC. As protein: CASSSDRLASEQFF.

The chain employs TRBV11-2 and TRBJ1-1; D remains ambiguous. The CDR3 contains 15 residues. Germline CDR1 reads SGHAT; CDR2 reads FQNNGV. The germline V and J ends were trimmed by 5 bases and 1 base, with 14 bases remaining between them. The CDR3 DNA follows: TGTGCCAGCAGCCCGTACCCAGAGGGGAACACTGAAGCTTTCTTT. This encodes CASSPYPEGNTEAFF.

This clone showed up just once. V and J are TRBV28 and TRBJ1-1; 7 positions match TRBD1. The CDR3 totals 16 residues. Germline values: CDR1 MDHEN, CDR2 SYDVKM. J lost 2 bases, V lost 6 bases, and 12 bases had no gene match. The CDR3 reads CASRRPGTVINTEAFF. CDR3 DNA: TGTGCCAGCAGACGTCCCGGGACAGTAATAAACACTGAAGCTTTCTTT.

The gene calls are TRBV2 and TRBJ2-3; TRBD2 is a possible D gene (6 bases). This CDR3 comprises 14 residues. CDR1 and CDR2 from the germline V gene are SNHLY and FYNNEI. V dropped 6 bases and J dropped 4 bases, with 14 bases sitting between them. Here the CDR3 reads CASRGGAGSDTQYF. CDR3 nucleotide sequence: TGTGCCAGCAGGGGGGGTGCGGGGTCAGATACGCAGTATTTT.

This clone has just one count. This chain uses TRBV11-2 with TRBJ1-1; D ambiguous. Trimming cost V 1 base and J 7 bases, with 7 bases left between them. CDR1 is SGHAT and CDR2 is FQNNGV in the germline V gene. CDR3 size: 12 residues. This chain's CDR3 is CASSLGGVEAFF. CDR3 coding DNA: TGTGCCAGCAGCTTAGGGGGAGTTGAAGCTTTCTTT.